This is a list of T cell receptor beta chains from one sample in a study of T-cell memory formation after mild COVID-19. TCRdb recomputed calls from the 5' RACE reads with MiXCR, one row per CDR3 protein. The sample contains 550,000 to 600,000 distinct CDR3 sequences, 15% to 20% of which appear only once. The source material was PBMCs or a T cell subset sorted from them (not recorded which). Every receptor here comes from an adult woman who had mild COVID-19 (a few samples of this study predate the infection). Cell type and time point are not known. Both conserved end residues are part of each CDR3. D genes are given only for firm matches. Not every row has a clone size; where given, it reads once, few, many or a size class.

clone size	V gene	D gene	J gene	CDR3 protein	CDR3 DNA
.	TRBV3-1	.	TRBJ2-7	CASSQSYGAYEQYF	TGTGCCAGCAGCCAATCTTACGGGGCCTACGAGCAGTACTTC
few	TRBV4-3	.	TRBJ1-2	CASSQGGGNYGYTF	TGCGCCAGCAGCCAAGGTGGAGGGAACTATGGCTACACCTTC
.	TRBV7-3	.	TRBJ2-2	CACSMGDVGELFF	TGTGCCTGCTCGATGGGGGATGTCGGGGAGCTGTTTTTT
few	TRBV7-2	TRBD1	TRBJ1-5	CASSLFSGGEQPQHF	TGTGCCAGCAGCTTATTCTCAGGGGGCGAGCAGCCCCAGCATTTT
.	TRBV7-2	TRBD2	TRBJ2-1	CASSLVSGRGNEQFF	TGTGCCAGCAGCTTAGTTAGCGGGAGAGGCAATGAGCAGTTCTTC
.	TRBV7-7	TRBD2	TRBJ2-1	CASSLRSGRSYEQFF	TGTGCTAGCAGCTTACGTAGCGGGAGATCCTATGAGCAGTTCTTC
few	TRBV6-5	.	TRBJ2-2	CASSQAPSGELFF	TGTGCCAGCAGCCAAGCTCCTAGCGGGGAGCTGTTTTTT
.	TRBV6-2/TRBV6-3	.	TRBJ2-1	CASAVPSGVVNEQFF	TGTGCCAGCGCCGTCCCCTCGGGAGTGGTCAATGAGCAGTTCTTC
.	TRBV4-2	TRBD2	TRBJ2-3	CASSQARLAAGTDTQYF	TGTGCCAGCAGCCAGGCCCGTCTAGCGGCAGGCACAGATACGCAGTATTTT
few	TRBV7-2	TRBD1	TRBJ2-5	CASSTTGGGRETQYF	TGTGCCAGCAGCACAACAGGGGGCGGTCGGGAGACCCAGTACTTC
.	TRBV2	TRBD2	TRBJ2-1	CASSGLAGGPFVPNEQFF	TGTGCCAGCAGTGGACTAGCGGGAGGGCCTTTCGTTCCCAATGAGCAGTTCTTC
few	TRBV6-5	TRBD1	TRBJ1-4	CASSYLQGVGEKLFF	TGTGCCAGCAGTTACCTACAGGGGGTGGGGGAAAAACTGTTTTTT
few	TRBV19	TRBD2	TRBJ2-3	CASSMGLAGVSSTDTQYF	TGTGCCAGTAGTATGGGACTAGCGGGAGTGAGTTCGACAGATACGCAGTATTTT
.	TRBV29-1	TRBD1	TRBJ1-2	CSVLGTEDYGYTF	TGCAGCGTTCTCGGGACAGAAGATTATGGCTACACCTTC
.	TRBV6-2/TRBV6-3	.	TRBJ2-1	CASGRTTSYNEQFF	TGTGCCAGCGGACGGACTACCTCCTACAATGAGCAGTTCTTC
.	TRBV12-3/TRBV12-4	TRBD1	TRBJ2-2	CASSSLRGINTGELFF	TGTGCCAGCAGTTCCCTCAGGGGGATAAACACCGGGGAGCTGTTTTTT
few	TRBV20-1	TRBD2	TRBJ2-4	CSARTSGGANIQYF	TGCAGTGCTAGGACTAGCGGGGGGGCGAACATTCAGTACTTC
.	TRBV19	TRBD2	TRBJ2-7	CASSIGVGAGGRYEQYF	TGTGCCAGTAGTATAGGAGTCGGAGCGGGGGGACGCTACGAGCAGTACTTC
.	TRBV4-1	TRBD2	TRBJ2-1	CASSPPGLGYDEQFF	TGCGCCAGCAGCCCCCCGGGACTAGGGTACGATGAGCAGTTCTTC
.	TRBV7-3	TRBD2	TRBJ2-3	CASSLAGGDTDTQYF	TGTGCCAGCAGTCTAGCTGGGGGGGACACAGATACGCAGTATTTT
many	TRBV5-1	.	TRBJ2-3	CASSGGTPANTDTQYF	TGCGCCAGCAGCGGAGGGACTCCGGCTAACACAGATACGCAGTATTTT
few	TRBV4-1	TRBD1	TRBJ1-2	CASSLYLGQGGYTF	TGCGCCAGCAGCCTTTATCTTGGACAGGGGGGCTACACCTTC
few	TRBV5-1	TRBD1	TRBJ1-2	CASSPTPTGNYGYTF	TGCGCCAGCAGCCCTACCCCGACAGGGAACTATGGCTACACCTTC
few	TRBV7-3	TRBD2	TRBJ2-1	CASSLSGGGSYNEQFF	TGTGCCAGCAGCTTAAGCGGGGGAGGCTCCTACAATGAGCAGTTCTTC
few	TRBV7-2	.	TRBJ2-3	CASSFPSDTQYF	TGTGCCAGCAGCTTTCCCTCAGATACGCAGTATTTT
.	TRBV5-1	TRBD2	TRBJ2-7	CASSLLASGPGVHEQYF	TGCGCCAGCAGCTTGTTGGCTAGCGGGCCTGGAGTTCACGAGCAGTACTTC
few	TRBV14	TRBD2	TRBJ2-1	CASSPGTSGTGEQFF	TGTGCCAGCAGCCCCGGGACTAGCGGGACGGGTGAGCAGTTCTTC
few	TRBV7-2	.	TRBJ2-7	CASSLEGKLGYEQYF	TGTGCCAGCAGCTTGGAGGGTAAATTGGGCTACGAGCAGTACTTC
few	TRBV12-3/TRBV12-4	.	TRBJ1-4	CASTSGNANEKLFF	TGTGCCAGCACCTCAGGGAACGCTAATGAAAAACTGTTTTTT
.	TRBV5-5	TRBD1	TRBJ1-4	CASIPGQGFEKLFF	TGTGCCAGCATCCCGGGACAGGGCTTTGAAAAACTGTTTTTT
few	TRBV24-1	.	TRBJ2-1	CATSDLTLGRGDEQFF	TGTGCCACCAGTGATTTGACCCTTGGTCGTGGTGATGAGCAGTTCTTC
few	TRBV4-1	.	TRBJ2-5	CASSRGQLLQETQYF	TGCGCCAGCAGCCGCGGACAACTCCTCCAAGAGACCCAGTACTTC
.	TRBV4-3	.	TRBJ2-3	CASSQAQGDTQYF	TGCGCCAGCAGCCAGGCGCAGGGAGATACGCAGTATTTT
few	TRBV21-1	.	TRBJ2-1	CASSKGVKRGAGNEQFF	TGTGCCAGCAGCAAAGGTGTCAAGCGGGGGGCGGGCAATGAGCAGTTCTTC
.	TRBV7-6	TRBD1	TRBJ1-5	CASSLRPAGQVKGSNQPQHF	TGTGCCAGCAGCCTACGACCCGCGGGACAGGTGAAAGGGAGCAATCAGCCCCAGCATTTT
.	TRBV7-8	TRBD2	TRBJ2-3	CASSLRWRTSGRSTDTQYF	TGTGCCAGCAGCTTAAGGTGGAGGACTAGCGGGAGATCGACAGATACGCAGTATTTT
.	TRBV12-3/TRBV12-4	.	TRBJ1-2	CASSLGQAPPGYTF	TGTGCCAGCAGTTTAGGACAGGCGCCCCCAGGCTACACCTTC
few	TRBV4-2	TRBD1	TRBJ2-1	CASSQDFRRQGYNEQFF	TGTGCCAGCAGCCAAGATTTTAGGAGACAGGGGTACAATGAGCAGTTCTTC
.	TRBV7-2	.	TRBJ2-1	CASSPAVDDEQFF	TGTGCCAGCAGCCCAGCGGTTGACGATGAGCAGTTCTTC
few	TRBV7-9	TRBD2	TRBJ2-2	CASMMGLAGTGELFF	TGTGCCAGCATGATGGGACTAGCGGGCACCGGGGAGCTGTTTTTT
.	TRBV5-5	.	TRBJ2-1	CASSLAMFNEQFF	TGTGCCAGCAGCCTGGCTATGTTCAATGAGCAGTTCTTC
.	TRBV11-2	TRBD2	TRBJ2-2	CASSAGGELTTGELFF	TGTGCCAGCAGCGCTGGGGGGGAGTTAACCACCGGGGAGCTGTTTTTT
few	TRBV4-1	TRBD1	TRBJ1-4	CASSQDDVTGGLSKLFF	TGCGCCAGCAGCCAGGATGACGTGACAGGGGGCTTGTCAAAACTGTTTTTT
few	TRBV7-2	TRBD2	TRBJ2-7	CASSSPASGSREQYF	TGTGCCAGCAGCTCACCCGCTAGCGGGAGTCGCGAGCAGTACTTC
.	TRBV7-2	TRBD2	TRBJ2-1	CASRREAHNEQFF	TGTGCCAGCCGGCGGGAGGCCCACAATGAGCAGTTCTTC
many	TRBV5-1	.	TRBJ2-3	CASSLTPTDTQYF	TGCGCCAGCAGCTTGACCCCGACAGATACGCAGTATTTT
.	TRBV27	.	TRBJ1-2	CASSPGHTNYGYTF	TGTGCCAGCAGTCCGGGACACACCAACTATGGCTACACCTTC
.	TRBV7-9	.	TRBJ2-1	CASSPRMGEQFF	TGTGCCAGCAGCCCGCGGATGGGTGAGCAGTTCTTC
.	TRBV12-3/TRBV12-4	TRBD1	TRBJ2-7	CASSLRTGIYEQYF	TGTGCCAGCAGCCTACGGACAGGGATCTACGAACAGTACTTC
many	TRBV12-3/TRBV12-4	.	TRBJ2-6	CASSSRQGLANVLTF	TGTGCCAGCAGTTCGCGGCAGGGACTGGCCAACGTCCTGACTTTC